The TCR beta chain described here comes from a study of T cells in Graves' hyperthyroidism and ophthalmopathy. General observations from the study: The authors' 13 V-J model separated ophthalmopathy from stable hyperthyroidism.

RNA transcripts were the template for amplifying TCR beta CDR3 regions. HTBI primers were used for first-round RT-PCR of the TCR CDR3. TCRdb reanalysed the multiplex PCR reads using MiXCR and keeps one entry per CDR3 protein. The table shows around 100,000 distinct CDR3 sequences, with over 45% occurring only once. This clonotype was found many times. Antigen specificity is unknown. Hyperthyroidism patients were newly diagnosed, had disease duration under 2 months, and were aged 18 to 65 years. V was cut by 5 bases and J by 4 bases, with 21 bases left in between. Germline V lookup: CDR1 DFQATT, CDR2 SNEGSKA (reference sequence). This CDR3 contains 15 residues.

The chain combines TRBV20-1 with TRBJ2-7; D is possibly TRBD1 (6 bases). This receptor was identified in a man aged 40-49 years with Graves' hyperthyroidism. Sequenced sample: blood. The CDR3 nucleotides are TGCAGTGCTCAGGACAATCCGGGACATAATTACGAGCAGTACTTC. This codes for CSAQDNPGHNYEQYF.